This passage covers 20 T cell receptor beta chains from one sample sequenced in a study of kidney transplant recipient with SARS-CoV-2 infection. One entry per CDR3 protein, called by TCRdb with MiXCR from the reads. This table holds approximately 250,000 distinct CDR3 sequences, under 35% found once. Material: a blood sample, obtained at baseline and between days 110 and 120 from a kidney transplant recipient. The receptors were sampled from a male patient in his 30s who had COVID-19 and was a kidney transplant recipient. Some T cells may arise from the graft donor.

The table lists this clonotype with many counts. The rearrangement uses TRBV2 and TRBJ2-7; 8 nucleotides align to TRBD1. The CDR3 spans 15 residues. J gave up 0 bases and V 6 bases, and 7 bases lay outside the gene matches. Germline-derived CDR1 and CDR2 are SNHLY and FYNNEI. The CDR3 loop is CASREKGQGSYEQYF. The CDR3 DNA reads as TGTGCCAGCAGGGAAAAAGGACAGGGCTCCTACGAGCAGTACTTC.

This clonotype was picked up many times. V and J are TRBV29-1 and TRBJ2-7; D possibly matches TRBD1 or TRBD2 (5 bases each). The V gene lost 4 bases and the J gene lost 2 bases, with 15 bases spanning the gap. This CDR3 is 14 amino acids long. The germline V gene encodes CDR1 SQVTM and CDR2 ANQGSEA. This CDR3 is CSVAGTDLTYEQYF. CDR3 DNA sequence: TGCAGCGTTGCAGGGACGGACCTTACCTACGAGCAGTACTTC.

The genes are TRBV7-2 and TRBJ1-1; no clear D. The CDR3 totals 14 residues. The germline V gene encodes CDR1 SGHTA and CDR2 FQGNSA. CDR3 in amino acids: CAIITGAMNTEAFF. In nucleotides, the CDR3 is TGTGCGATCATCACGGGAGCTATGAACACTGAAGCTTTCTTT.

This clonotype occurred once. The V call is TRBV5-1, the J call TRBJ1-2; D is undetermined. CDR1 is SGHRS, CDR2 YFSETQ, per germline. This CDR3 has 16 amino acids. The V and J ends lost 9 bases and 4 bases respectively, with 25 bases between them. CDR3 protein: CANRTQSVRKTYGYTF. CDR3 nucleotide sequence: TGCGCCAACAGAACACAATCGGTTCGAAAGACCTATGGCTACACCTTC. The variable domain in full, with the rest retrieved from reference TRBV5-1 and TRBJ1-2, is KAGVTQTPRYLIKTRGQQVTLSCSPISGHRSVSWYQQTPGQGLQFLFEYFSETQRNKGNFPGRFSGRQFSNSRSEMNVSTLELGDSALYLCANRTQSVRKTYGYTFGSGTRLTVV.

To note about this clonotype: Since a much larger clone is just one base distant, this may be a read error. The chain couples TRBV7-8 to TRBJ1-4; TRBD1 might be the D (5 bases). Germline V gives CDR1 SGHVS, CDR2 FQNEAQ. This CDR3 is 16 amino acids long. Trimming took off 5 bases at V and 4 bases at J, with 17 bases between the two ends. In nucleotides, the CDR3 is TGTGCCAGCAGCCGGATGTTGGGGCTGGGTAATGAAAAACTGTTTTTT. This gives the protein CASSRMLGLGNEKLFF.

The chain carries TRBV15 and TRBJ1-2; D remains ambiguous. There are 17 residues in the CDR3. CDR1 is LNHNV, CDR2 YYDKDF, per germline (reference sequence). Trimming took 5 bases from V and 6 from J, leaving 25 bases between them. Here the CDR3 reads CATSSMIRCGKTHGYTF. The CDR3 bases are TGTGCCACCAGCTCCATGATAAGGTGTGGAAAGACCCATGGCTACACCTTC. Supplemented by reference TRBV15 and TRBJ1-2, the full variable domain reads DAMVIQNPRYQVTQFGKPVTLSCSQTLNHNVMYWYQQKSSQAPKLLFHYYDKDFNNEADTPDNFQSRRPNTSFCFLDIRSPGLGDTAMYLCATSSMIRCGKTHGYTFGSGTRLTVV.

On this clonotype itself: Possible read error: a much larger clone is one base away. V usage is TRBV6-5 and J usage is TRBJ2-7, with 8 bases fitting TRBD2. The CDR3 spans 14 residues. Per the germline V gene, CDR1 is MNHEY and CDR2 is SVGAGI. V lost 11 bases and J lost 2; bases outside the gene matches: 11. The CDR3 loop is CAGGREGGPYEQYF. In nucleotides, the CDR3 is TGTGCCGGGGGCCGGGAGGGGGGCCCCTACGAGCAGTACTTC.

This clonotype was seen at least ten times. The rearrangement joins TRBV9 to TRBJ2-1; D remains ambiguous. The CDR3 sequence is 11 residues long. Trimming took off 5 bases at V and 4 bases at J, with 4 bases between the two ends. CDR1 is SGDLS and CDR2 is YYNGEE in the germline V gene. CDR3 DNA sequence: TGTGCCAGCAGTGGGTACAATGAGCAGTTCTTC. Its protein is CASSGYNEQFF.

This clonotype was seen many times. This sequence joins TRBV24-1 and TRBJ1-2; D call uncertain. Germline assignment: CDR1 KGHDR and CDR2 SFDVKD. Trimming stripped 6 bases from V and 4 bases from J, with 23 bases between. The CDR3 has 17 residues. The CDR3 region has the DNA TGTGCCACCAGTCGACGAGTTAGTACCAGAAAGACCTATGGCTACACCTTC. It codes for CATSRRVSTRKTYGYTF.

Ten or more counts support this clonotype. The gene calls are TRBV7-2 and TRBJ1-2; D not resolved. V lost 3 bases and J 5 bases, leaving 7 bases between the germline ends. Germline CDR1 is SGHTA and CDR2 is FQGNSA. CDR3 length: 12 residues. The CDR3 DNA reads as TGTGCCAGCAGCTTCGAGGGTTATGGCTACACCTTC. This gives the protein CASSFEGYGYTF.

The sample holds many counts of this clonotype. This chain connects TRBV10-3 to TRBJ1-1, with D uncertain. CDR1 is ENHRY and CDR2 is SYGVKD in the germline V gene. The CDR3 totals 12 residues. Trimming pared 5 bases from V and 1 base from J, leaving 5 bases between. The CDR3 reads CAISPGNTEAFF. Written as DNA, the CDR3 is TGTGCCATCAGTCCAGGGAACACTGAAGCTTTCTTT.

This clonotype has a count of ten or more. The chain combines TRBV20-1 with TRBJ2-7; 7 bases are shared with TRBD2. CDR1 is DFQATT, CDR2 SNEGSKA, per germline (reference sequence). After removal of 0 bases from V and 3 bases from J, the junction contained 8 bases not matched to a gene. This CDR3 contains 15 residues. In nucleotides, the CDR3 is TGCAGTGCTAGAGATGAGGGTAGCGGGTACTACGAGCAGTACTTC. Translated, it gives CSARDEGSGYYEQYF.

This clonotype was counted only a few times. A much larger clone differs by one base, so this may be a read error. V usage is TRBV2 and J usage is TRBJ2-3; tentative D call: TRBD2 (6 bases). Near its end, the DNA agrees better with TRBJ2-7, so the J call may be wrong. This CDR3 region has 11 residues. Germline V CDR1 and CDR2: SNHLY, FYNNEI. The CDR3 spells CASAQTSEQYF. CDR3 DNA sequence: TGTGCCAGCGCCCAGACTAGCGAGCAGTACTTC.

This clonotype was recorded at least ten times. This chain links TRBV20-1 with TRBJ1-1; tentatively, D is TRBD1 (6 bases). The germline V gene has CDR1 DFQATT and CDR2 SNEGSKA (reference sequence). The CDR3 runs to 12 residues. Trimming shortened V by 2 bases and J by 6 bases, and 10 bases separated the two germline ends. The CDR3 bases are TGCAGTGCTAGACCCCCAGGGGCTGAAGCTTTCTTT. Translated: CSARPPGAEAFF.

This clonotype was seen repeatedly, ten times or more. Written as DNA, the CDR3 is TGTGCCAGCAGTTGCGTGCGAGGTGGGAGAAAGACCTATGGCTACACCTTC. It yields the protein CASSCVRGGRKTYGYTF. This chain connects TRBV6-5 to TRBJ1-2; D is unclear. Germline CDR1 and CDR2: MNHEY and SVGAGI. V lost 4 bases and J 4 bases, leaving 22 bases between the germline ends. This CDR3 comprises 17 residues.

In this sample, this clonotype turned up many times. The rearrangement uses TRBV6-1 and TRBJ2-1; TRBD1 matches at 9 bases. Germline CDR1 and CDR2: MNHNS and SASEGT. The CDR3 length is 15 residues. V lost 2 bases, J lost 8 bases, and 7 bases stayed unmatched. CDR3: CASSESWRQGDEQFF. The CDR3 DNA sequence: TGTGCCAGCAGTGAAAGTTGGAGACAGGGGGATGAGCAGTTCTTC.

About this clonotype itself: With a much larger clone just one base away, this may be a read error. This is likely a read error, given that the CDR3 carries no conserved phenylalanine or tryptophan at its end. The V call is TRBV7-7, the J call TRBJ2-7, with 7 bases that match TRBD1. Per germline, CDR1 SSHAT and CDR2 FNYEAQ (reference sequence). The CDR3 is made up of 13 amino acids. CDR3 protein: CASSSRQGGEQYL. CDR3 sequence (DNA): TGTGCTAGCAGCTCCCGACAGGGTGGCGAGCAGTACCTC.

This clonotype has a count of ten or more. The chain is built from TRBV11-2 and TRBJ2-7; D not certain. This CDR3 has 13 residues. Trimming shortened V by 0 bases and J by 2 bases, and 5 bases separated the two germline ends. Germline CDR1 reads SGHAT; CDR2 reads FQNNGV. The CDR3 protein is CASSLELAYEQYV. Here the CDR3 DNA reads TGTGCCAGCAGCTTAGAGCTAGCCTACGAGCAGTACGTC.

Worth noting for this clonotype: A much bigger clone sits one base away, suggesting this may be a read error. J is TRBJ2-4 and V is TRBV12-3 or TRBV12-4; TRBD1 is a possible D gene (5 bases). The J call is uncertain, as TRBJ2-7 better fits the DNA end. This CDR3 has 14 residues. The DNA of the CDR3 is TGTGCCAGCAGGCTTAGGGGTAGCCCCTACGAGCAGTACTTC. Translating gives CASRLRGSPYEQYF.

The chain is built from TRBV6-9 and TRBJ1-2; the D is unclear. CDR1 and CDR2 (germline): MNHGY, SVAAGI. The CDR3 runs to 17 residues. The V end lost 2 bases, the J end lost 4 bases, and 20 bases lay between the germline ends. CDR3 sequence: CASSYRMPYGKTYGYTF. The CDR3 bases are TGTGCCAGCAGTTATCGTATGCCTTACGGAAAGACCTATGGCTACACCTTC.